Shown below are 12 T cell receptor beta chains from a single sample sequenced in a study of technical replicates of blood from a few donors. The repertoire was sequenced with immunoSEQ multiplex PCR; TCRdb's copy has only in-frame clones and lacks some. The data contain 65,000 to 80,000 clones, 85% to 95% of them singletons. Material for sequencing was T cells isolated from PBMCs. Receptors originate from a human donor in good health.

The CDR3 coding sequence is TGTGCCAGTAGTATAGGGACAAACTACGAGCAGTACTTC. It yields the protein CASSIGTNYEQYF. The rearrangement uses TRBV19 and TRBJ2-7; TRBD1 might be the D (5 bases). Germline assignment: CDR1 LNHDA and CDR2 SQIVND (reference sequence). V gave up 1 base and J gave up 3 bases, with 7 bases separating them. The CDR3 loop spans 13 amino acids.

The genes are TRBV19 and TRBJ2-3; possibly TRBD1 for D (6 bases). Germline V gene lookup returns CDR1 LNHDA and CDR2 SQIVND (reference sequence). This CDR3 region has 15 residues. V gave up 3 bases and J gave up 0 bases, with 10 bases separating them. The DNA for the CDR3 is TGTGCCAGTAGTATTAAGGGGGTGAGCACAGATACGCAGTATTTT. It is translated as CASSIKGVSTDTQYF. The whole variable domain, remainder taken from reference TRBV19 and TRBJ2-3, is DGGITQSPKYLFRKEGQNVTLSCEQNLNHDAMYWYRQDPGQGLRLIYYSQIVNDFQKGDIAEGYSVSREKKESFPLTVTSAQKNPTAFYLCASSIKGVSTDTQYFGPGTRLTVL.

V and J are TRBV19 and TRBJ1-2; a weak D match, TRBD1 (5 bases). Trimming shortened V by 1 base and J by 4 bases, and 10 bases separated the two germline ends. In germline, CDR1 is LNHDA, CDR2 SQIVND (reference sequence). The CDR3 covers 14 residues. CDR3 nucleotide sequence: TGTGCCAGTAGTATAGGGGGCTGGGGCTATGGCTACACCTTC. Translation: CASSIGGWGYGYTF.

This chain uses TRBV18 with TRBJ2-7; 7 bases line up with TRBD2. Germline V lookup: CDR1 KGHSH, CDR2 LQKENI. This CDR3 contains 14 residues. With V trimmed by 5 bases and J by 3 bases, 7 bases remained unmatched. The CDR3 protein is CASSSGGSRYEQYF. The CDR3 nucleotides are TGTGCCAGCTCAAGCGGCGGGAGCCGCTACGAGCAGTACTTC.

This clone was detected only once. CDR3 nucleotides: TGTGCCAGCAGTTTTGGGGACAGGGAACATCAGCCCCAGCATTTT. Protein: CASSFGDREHQPQHF. The chain uses TRBV28 and TRBJ1-5; 9 positions match TRBD1. Germline V gene sequence: CDR1 MDHEN, CDR2 SYDVKM. V dropped 3 bases and J dropped 5; count of bases not matched to a gene: 5. CDR3 length equals 15 residues.

The rearrangement links TRBV7-3 to TRBJ2-2, with 7 bases matching TRBD1. Germline values: CDR1 SGHTA, CDR2 FQGTGA. V shed 2 bases and J 4 bases; nucleotides not matched to a gene: 1. The CDR3 has 14 residues. This CDR3 is CASSLPGGTGELFF. The CDR3 DNA is TGTGCCAGCAGCTTACCAGGGGGCACCGGGGAGCTGTTTTTT. Variable domain in full (rest from reference TRBV7-3 and TRBJ2-2): GAGVSQTPSNKVTEKGKYVELRCDPISGHTALYWYRQSLGQGPEFLIYFQGTGAADDSGLPNDRFFAVRPEGSVSTLKIQRTERGDSAVYLCASSLPGGTGELFFGEGSRLTVL.

V is TRBV7-9 and J is TRBJ1-2; the D gene is possibly TRBD1 (5 bases). The CDR3 is 13 amino acids. V was clipped by 5 bases and J by 4 bases, with 11 bases between them. Per germline, CDR1 SEHNR and CDR2 FQNEAQ (reference sequence). Here the CDR3 DNA reads TGTGCCAGCAGCCTTGAGACAGTCTATGGCTACACCTTC. Its translation is CASSLETVYGYTF.

This clone was recorded once. The chain uses TRBV28 and TRBJ2-2, with 8 bases lining up with TRBD1. From germline, CDR1 is MDHEN and CDR2 SYDVKM. CDR3 length: 15 residues. The junction had 5 bases not matched to a gene; V was cut back by 5 bases and J by 3 bases. The CDR3 DNA is TGTGCCAGCAGTCAGGACAGGGTCTACACCGGGGAGCTGTTTTTT. Translation gives CASSQDRVYTGELFF.

J is TRBJ2-1 and V is TRBV30; D remains ambiguous. Trimming removed 4 bases at V and 10 bases at J, with 8 bases between. The germline gives CDR1 GTSNPN, CDR2 SVGIG (reference sequence). The CDR3 is 10 amino acids. CDR3 amino acids: CAWKTKEQFF. The CDR3 DNA reads TGTGCCTGGAAAACAAAAGAGCAGTTCTTC.

The rearrangement uses TRBV5-1 and TRBJ1-1; the D gene is possibly TRBD1 (5 bases). Trimming stripped 0 bases from V and 3 bases from J, with 12 bases between. The CDR3 covers 15 residues. The germline V gene has CDR1 SGHRS and CDR2 YFSETQ. The CDR3, as DNA: TGCGCCAGCAGCTTGGGGGTGGGGGGTGACACTGAAGCTTTCTTT. This sequence encodes CASSLGVGGDTEAFF.

This chain joins TRBV14 and TRBJ2-5, with TRBD2 matching over 10 bases. The V segment lost 2 bases and the J segment 3 bases; nucleotides outside the gene matches: 6. Germline values: CDR1 SGHDN, CDR2 FVKESK. The CDR3 runs 16 residues. The CDR3 sequence: CASSQLAGAVEETQYF. In DNA, the CDR3 is TGTGCCAGCAGCCAACTAGCGGGAGCGGTGGAAGAGACCCAGTACTTC.

The chain carries TRBV10-3 and TRBJ2-7; 11 bases map to TRBD2. V gave up 10 bases and J gave up 3 bases; unmatched junction bases: 8. The CDR3 spans 14 residues. Germline CDR1 reads ENHRY; CDR2 reads SYGVKD. CDR3 protein: CATQEGTSGYEQYF. The CDR3 DNA follows: TGTGCCACCCAGGAAGGGACTAGCGGCTACGAGCAGTACTTC.